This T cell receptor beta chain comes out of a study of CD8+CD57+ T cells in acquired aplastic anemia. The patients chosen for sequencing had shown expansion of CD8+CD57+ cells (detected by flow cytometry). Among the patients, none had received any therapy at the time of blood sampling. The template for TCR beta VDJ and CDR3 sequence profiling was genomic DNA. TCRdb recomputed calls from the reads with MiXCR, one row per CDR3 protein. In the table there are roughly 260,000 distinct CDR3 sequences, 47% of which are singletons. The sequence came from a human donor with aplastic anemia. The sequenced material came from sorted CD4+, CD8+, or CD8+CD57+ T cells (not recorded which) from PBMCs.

As DNA, the CDR3 is TGTGCCAGCAGCGTCGGGTCAGTGGGGGAGCAGTACTTC. This encodes CASSVGSVGEQYF. The chain combines TRBV9 with TRBJ2-7; D gene ambiguous. The V end lost 2 bases, the J end lost 7 bases, and 13 bases lay between the germline ends. The CDR3 totals 13 residues. Germline V gene lookup returns CDR1 SGDLS and CDR2 YYNGEE.